These 5 T cell receptor beta chains originate from one sample sequenced in a study of beta chain features in type 1 diabetes. Study-level findings and limits: TCRB CDR3s from Type 1 diabetes patients were moderately but significantly shorter in all four CD4+ subsets.

These receptors have no identified antigens. cDNA synthesis used the whole RNA isolate, giving expressed TCRB sequences. Libraries were prepared by immunoSEQ multiplex PCR; TCRdb keeps only in-frame clonotypes and omits some of them. The sample lists 200,000 to 250,000 clones; over 11% were seen once. The sequenced sample consisted of naive CD4+ T cells from blood. These TCRs come from a man aged 30 to 39 with type 1 diabetes.

In its sample, this clone was seen a few times. Other DNA sequences of this sample code for an identical CDR3. The gene calls are TRBV21-1 and TRBJ2-5; the table's TRBD2 call for D was not verified on the DNA. TRBV21-1 is tagged as a pseudogene. The CDR3 is 10 residues long. The CDR3 spells CGREGETQYF. CDR3 coding DNA: TGTGGGAGGGAAGGAGAGACCCAGTACTTC.

V usage is TRBV29-1 and J usage is TRBJ2-5, with D hard to call. V was trimmed by 6 bases and J by 2 bases, leaving 16 bases between them. Germline V lookup: CDR1 SQVTM, CDR2 ANQGSEA. The CDR3 is made up of 14 amino acids. The CDR3 region has the DNA TGCAGCGTCCCCGGCAGGTATACTCAAGAGACCCAGTACTTC. Protein product: CSVPGRYTQETQYF.

This clone was recorded a few times. This rearrangement joins TRBV4-2 to TRBJ1-2; the D gene is possibly TRBD1 (6 bases). CDR3 size: 13 residues. Trimming removed 5 bases from V and 8 bases from J, with 15 bases in between. Germline V gives CDR1 LGHNA, CDR2 YNFKEQ. The DNA for the CDR3 is TGTGCCAGCAGCAAACAGGGAGTTCGGGGCTACACCTTC. The encoded protein is CASSKQGVRGYTF.

This clone was detected a few times. The rearrangement links TRBV10-3 to TRBJ2-1, with 10 bases identical to TRBD2. The CDR3 spans 14 residues. V trimming: 6 bases; J trimming: 8 bases; junction bases outside the gene matches: 7. Germline V gene data show CDR1 as ENHRY and CDR2 as SYGVKD. The CDR3 DNA reads TGTGCCATCAGACCGGGACTAGCGACGCATGAGCAGTTCTTC. Its translation is CAIRPGLATHEQFF.

J is TRBJ2-7 and V is TRBV27; D remains unclear. V dropped 5 bases and J dropped 0 bases, with 11 bases sitting between them. The CDR3 sequence is 14 residues long. The germline V gene has CDR1 MNHEY and CDR2 SMNVEV (reference sequence). In nucleotides, the CDR3 is TGTGCCAGCAGTACTATCCTAGACTCCTACGAGCAGTACTTC. Protein sequence: CASSTILDSYEQYF.